The table lists the clone carrying this T cell receptor (beta chain) with many counts. Its antigen is still unknown. This entry belongs to a study of T cell repertoires in cytomegalovirus infection. Study in general: Indicated by public TCR beta signatures were CMV infection and matching HLA type.

General study points: Ex vivo, HLA-C-restricted CMV-specific TCR beta clonotypes prevailed over the rest of the response.

TCRdb re-called the reads with MiXCR, one entry per CDR3 protein. The sample yields just under 550,000 distinct CDR3 sequences, approximately 26% seen once. The TCR sequence derives from a human donor in good health (CMV status not recorded). Some clones in this sample may be carry-over from other donors' samples. The sample consisted of PBMCs.

For the CDR3, the DNA is TGTGCCAGCAGCTTAGAGTCAAATACCGGGGAGCTGTTTTTT. Its protein is CASSLESNTGELFF. The chain is built from TRBV7-2 and TRBJ2-2; no clear D. The germline gives CDR1 SGHTA, CDR2 FQGNSA. V lost 1 base and J 5 bases, leaving 8 bases between the germline ends. The CDR3 contains 14 residues.